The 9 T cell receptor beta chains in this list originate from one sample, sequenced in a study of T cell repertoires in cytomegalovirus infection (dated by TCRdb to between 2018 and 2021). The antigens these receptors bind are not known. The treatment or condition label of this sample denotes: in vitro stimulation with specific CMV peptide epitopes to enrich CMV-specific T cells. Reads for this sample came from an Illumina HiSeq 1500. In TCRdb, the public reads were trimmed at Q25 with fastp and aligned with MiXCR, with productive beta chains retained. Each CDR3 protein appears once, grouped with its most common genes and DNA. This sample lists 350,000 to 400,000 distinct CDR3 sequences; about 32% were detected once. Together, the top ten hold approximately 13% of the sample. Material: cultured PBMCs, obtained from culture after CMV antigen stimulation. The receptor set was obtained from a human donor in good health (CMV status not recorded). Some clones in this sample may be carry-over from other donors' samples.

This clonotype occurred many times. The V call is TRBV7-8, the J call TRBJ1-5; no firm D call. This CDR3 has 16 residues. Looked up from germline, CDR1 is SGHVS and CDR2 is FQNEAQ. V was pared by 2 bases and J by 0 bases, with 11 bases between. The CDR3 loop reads CASSLTVSNSNQPQHF. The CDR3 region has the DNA TGTGCCAGCAGCTTAACAGTCAGTAATAGCAATCAGCCCCAGCATTTT.

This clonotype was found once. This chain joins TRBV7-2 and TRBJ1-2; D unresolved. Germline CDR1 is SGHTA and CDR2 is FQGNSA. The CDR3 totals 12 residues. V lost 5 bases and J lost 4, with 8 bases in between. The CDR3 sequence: CASSNDVYGYTF. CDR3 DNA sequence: TGTGCCAGCAGCAACGACGTCTATGGCTACACCTTC.

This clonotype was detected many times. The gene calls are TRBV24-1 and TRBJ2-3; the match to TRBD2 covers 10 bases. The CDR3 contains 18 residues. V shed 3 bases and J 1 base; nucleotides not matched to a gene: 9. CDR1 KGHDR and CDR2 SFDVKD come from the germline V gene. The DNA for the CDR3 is TGTGCCACCAGTGATCCCTCCCCTAGCGGGAGAGGCACAGATACGCAGTATTTT. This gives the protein CATSDPSPSGRGTDTQYF.

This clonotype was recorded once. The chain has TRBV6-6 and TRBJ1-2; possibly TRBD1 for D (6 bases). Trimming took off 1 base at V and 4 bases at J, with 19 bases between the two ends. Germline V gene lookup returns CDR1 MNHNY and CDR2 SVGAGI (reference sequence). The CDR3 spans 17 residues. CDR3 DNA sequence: TGTGCCAGCAGTTACTTCCCCCCCCGGGGGCTCGGCTATGGCTACACCTTC. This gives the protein CASSYFPPRGLGYGYTF.

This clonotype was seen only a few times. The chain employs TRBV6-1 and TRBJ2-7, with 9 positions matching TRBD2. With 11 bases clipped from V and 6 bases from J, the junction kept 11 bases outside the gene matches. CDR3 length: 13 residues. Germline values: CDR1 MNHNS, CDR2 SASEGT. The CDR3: CAVGRGGPAEQYV. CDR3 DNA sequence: TGTGCCGTCGGGCGGGGGGGGCCGGCCGAGCAGTACGTC.

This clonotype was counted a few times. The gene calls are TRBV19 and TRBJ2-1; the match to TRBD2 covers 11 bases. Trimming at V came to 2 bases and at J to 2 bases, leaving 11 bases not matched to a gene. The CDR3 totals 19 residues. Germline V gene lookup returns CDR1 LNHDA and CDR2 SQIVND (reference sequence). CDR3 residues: CASSIFGGGLAAPYNEQFF. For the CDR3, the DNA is TGTGCCAGTAGTATATTCGGCGGGGGACTAGCGGCACCCTACAATGAGCAGTTCTTC.

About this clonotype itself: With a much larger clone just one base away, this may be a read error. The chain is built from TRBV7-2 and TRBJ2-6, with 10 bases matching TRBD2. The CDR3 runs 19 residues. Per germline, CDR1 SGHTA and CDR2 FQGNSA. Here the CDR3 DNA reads TGTGTCAGCAGCGCAAGCGGGAGGGCCTTTTGGGCTGGGGCCAACGTCCTGACTTTC. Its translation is CVSSASGRAFWAGANVLTF.

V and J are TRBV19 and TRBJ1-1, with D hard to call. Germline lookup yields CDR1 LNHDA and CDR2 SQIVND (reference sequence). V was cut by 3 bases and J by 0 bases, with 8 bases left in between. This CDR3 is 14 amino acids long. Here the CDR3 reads CASSIGIMNTEAFF. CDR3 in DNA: TGTGCCAGTAGTATTGGCATTATGAACACTGAAGCTTTCTTT.

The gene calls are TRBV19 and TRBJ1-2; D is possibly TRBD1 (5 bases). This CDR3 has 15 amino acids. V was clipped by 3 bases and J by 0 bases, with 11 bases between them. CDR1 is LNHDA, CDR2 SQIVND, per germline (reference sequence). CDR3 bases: TGTGCCAGTAGTATTCAGGGCCGCGCTAACTATGGCTACACCTTC. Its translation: CASSIQGRANYGYTF.